Below are 31 T cell receptor beta chains sequenced from a single sample in a study of shared clonotypes between healthy human individuals (dated by TCRdb to 2020 to 2021). Libraries were made using the immunoSEQ multiplex PCR assay. This is the immuneACCESS table as TCRdb keeps it, with only in-frame sequences that have V and J called. A part of the clones is gone; compared with another copy, unresolved V genes explain less than half, and the rest is unexplained. For this sample there are 650,000 to 800,000 clones; 72% appear just once. The top ten constitute under 2% of the sample. Sequenced sample: memory CD4+ T cells sorted from blood. The meaning of the sample's cell subset or site label: CD45RA-negative fraction. The receptors here all came from a woman under 40 in good health.

The chain joins TRBV5-1 to TRBJ1-2, with D unclear. The V gene's germline CDR1 is SGHRS and CDR2 YFSETQ. Trimming took off 5 bases at V and 3 bases at J, with 14 bases between the two ends. This CDR3 region has 14 residues. CDR3 residues: CASREDGEYYGYTF. The CDR3 nucleotides are TGCGCCAGCAGAGAAGACGGGGAGTACTATGGCTACACCTTC.

The V gene is TRBV7-2, the J gene TRBJ2-1; D is possibly TRBD2 (5 bases). The CDR3 runs 15 residues. Germline V gene sequence: CDR1 SGHTA, CDR2 FQGNSA. V lost 5 bases and J lost 4, with 15 bases in between. The CDR3 bases are TGTGCCAGCAGCCCCGGGGTCCCGAAGTACAATGAGCAGTTCTTC. Protein product: CASSPGVPKYNEQFF.

The chain carries TRBV7-2 and TRBJ2-5; D not certain. Trimming left V 2 bases short and J 4 bases short, with 8 bases between. Germline-derived CDR1 and CDR2 are SGHTA and FQGNSA. The CDR3 covers 13 residues. In nucleotides, the CDR3 is TGTGCCAGCAGCTTACAGTCCGGAGAGACCCAGTACTTC. Translation: CASSLQSGETQYF.

This clone occurred once. The chain carries TRBV4-1 and TRBJ2-1; D gene ambiguous. V was shortened by 1 base and J by 11 bases, with 12 bases between the two germline ends. The germline CDR1 and CDR2 sequences are MGHRA and YSYEKL. The CDR3 spans 13 residues. The CDR3 bases are TGCGCCAGCAGCCAAGTCGCAAATCATAAGCAGTTCTTC. It specifies CASSQVANHKQFF.

Concerning this clone itself: Its ends do not fully match the called genes, so a read error is possible. The chain links TRBV7-6 to TRBJ2-1, with 11 nucleotides matching TRBD2. Germline V gives CDR1 SGHVS, CDR2 FNYEAQ. The CDR3 is made up of 13 amino acids. The CDR3 reads CASSPRTSGLLLF. Here the CDR3 DNA reads TGTGCCAGCAGCCCTAGGACTAGCGGGCTTCTCCTCTTC.

The chain combines TRBV28 with TRBJ2-2; D gene uncertain. The CDR3 covers 15 residues. Deletions cut 2 bases from V and 1 base from J, with 8 bases between. CDR1 is MDHEN, CDR2 SYDVKM, per germline. The CDR3 DNA reads TGTGCCAGCAGTTTAAGTTCAGAGAACACCGGGGAGCTGTTTTTT. Protein sequence: CASSLSSENTGELFF.

The chain recombines TRBV7-9 with TRBJ1-5, with TRBD1 matching 8 bases. Unmatched junction bases numbered 8, after V lost 5 bases and J lost 8 bases. Germline CDR1 is SEHNR and CDR2 is FQNEAQ (reference sequence). The CDR3 has 14 amino acids. The CDR3: CASSTGQGVKPQHF. In DNA form, the CDR3 reads TGTGCCAGCAGCACAGGACAGGGAGTTAAGCCCCAGCATTTT.

The sample holds many counts of this clone. Other nucleotide sequences in the sample specify the same CDR3. The CDR3 DNA sequence: TGTGCCAGCAGCTTGGTTGGCGCCAGCTCCTACGAGCAGTACTTC. Translated: CASSLVGASSYEQYF. The chain has TRBV5-4 and TRBJ2-7; D is unresolved. Germline V CDR1 and CDR2: SGHNT, YYREEE (reference sequence). V lost 0 bases to trimming and J lost 0 bases, with 10 bases between them. The CDR3 extends over 15 amino acids.

The rearrangement links TRBV6-1 to TRBJ2-7; weak D call: TRBD1 (5 bases). Germline V gene data show CDR1 as MNHNS and CDR2 as SASEGT. With 1 base removed from V and 0 bases from J, the gap between germline ends came to 10 bases. The CDR3 extends over 15 amino acids. The CDR3 here is CASSEVQGTSYEQYF. CDR3 coding DNA: TGTGCCAGCAGTGAAGTGCAGGGTACCTCCTACGAGCAGTACTTC.

The gene calls are TRBV7-4 and TRBJ1-4, with D possibly matching TRBD1 (6 bases). Germline CDR1 is SGHVT and CDR2 is SQSDAQ. V was trimmed by 5 bases and J by 7 bases, leaving 20 bases between them. The CDR3 has 16 amino acids. The CDR3 spells CASSPPLGGEGEKLFF. The CDR3 region has the DNA TGTGCCAGCAGCCCCCCCTTGGGGGGCGAGGGTGAAAAACTGTTTTTT. Full variable domain (remainder filled in from reference TRBV7-4 and TRBJ1-4): GAGVSQSPRYKVAKRGRDVALRCDSISGHVTLYWYRQTLGQGSEVLTYSQSDAQRDKSGRPSGRFSAERPERSVSTLKIQRTEQGDSAVYLCASSPPLGGEGEKLFFGSGTQLSVL.

This chain links TRBV28 with TRBJ2-7; 8 nucleotides match TRBD1. The CDR3 is made up of 19 amino acids. Germline CDR1 MDHEN, CDR2 SYDVKM. The V segment lost 3 bases and the J segment 0 bases; nucleotides outside the gene matches: 16. The CDR3 nucleotides read TGTGCCAGCAGTTTCAACGACAGGGGAAACGGTGAGATCTCCTACGAGCAGTACTTC. Encoded protein: CASSFNDRGNGEISYEQYF.

The chain has TRBV14 and TRBJ2-1; 10 bases fit TRBD2. J gave up 6 bases and V 0 bases, and 8 bases lay outside the gene matches. This CDR3 region has 17 residues. CDR1 is SGHDN and CDR2 is FVKESK in the germline V gene. The CDR3 sequence is CASSQDQRGLAFNEQFF. The CDR3 DNA sequence: TGTGCCAGCAGCCAAGATCAGAGGGGACTAGCGTTCAATGAGCAGTTCTTC.

The chain joins TRBV19 to TRBJ2-1; D may be TRBD1 or TRBD2 (5 bases each). The CDR3 spans 15 residues. V was pared by 7 bases and J by 6 bases, with 19 bases between. Germline CDR1 is LNHDA and CDR2 is SQIVND (reference sequence). The DNA of the CDR3 is TGTGCCAGTATGAGGGACGCCGCCTGGGTCAATGAGCAGTTCTTC. Protein sequence: CASMRDAAWVNEQFF. Filled out from reference TRBV19 and TRBJ2-1, the complete variable domain reads DGGITQSPKYLFRKEGQNVTLSCEQNLNHDAMYWYRQDPGQGLRLIYYSQIVNDFQKGDIAEGYSVSREKKESFPLTVTSAQKNPTAFYLCASMRDAAWVNEQFFGPGTRLTVL.

The gene calls are TRBV15 and TRBJ2-1; 12 nucleotides line up with TRBD2. This CDR3 has 15 amino acids. CDR1 is LNHNV, CDR2 YYDKDF, per germline (reference sequence). J gave up 6 bases and V 3 bases, and 3 bases lay outside the gene matches. The CDR3 nucleotides are TGTGCCACCAGCAGGACTAGCGGGAGTATCAATGAGCAGTTCTTC. Translated: CATSRTSGSINEQFF.

The rearrangement links TRBV28 to TRBJ2-5; 7 nucleotides line up with TRBD2. The CDR3 spans 14 residues. Germline V gene data show CDR1 as MDHEN and CDR2 as SYDVKM. V shed 6 bases, J shed 4 bases, and the junction held 8 bases outside the gene matches. The CDR3 region is CASSRPTGGETQYF. The CDR3, as DNA: TGTGCCAGCAGCCGTCCTACGGGGGGAGAGACCCAGTACTTC.

In its sample, this clone was seen once. This chain connects TRBV27 to TRBJ2-7, with 8 bases identical to TRBD2. From germline, CDR1 is MNHEY and CDR2 SMNVEV (reference sequence). This CDR3 has 15 residues. V lost 5 bases to trimming and J lost 1 base; unmatched junction nucleotides: 7. The CDR3 spells CASSTRSGSSYEQYF. The CDR3 region has the DNA TGTGCCAGCAGTACACGCAGCGGGAGTTCCTACGAGCAGTACTTC.

The rearrangement uses TRBV6-1 and TRBJ2-3; D is perhaps TRBD1 (5 bases). This CDR3 spans 17 amino acids. V lost 4 bases, J lost 2 bases, and 19 bases lay in between. CDR1 is MNHNS and CDR2 is SASEGT in the germline V gene. This CDR3 is CASSGDSPRPDTDTQYF. The CDR3 DNA sequence: TGTGCCAGCAGTGGAGACAGCCCGAGGCCAGACACAGATACGCAGTATTTT.

This rearrangement joins TRBV28 to TRBJ1-1; 11 bases fit TRBD1. The CDR3 covers 16 residues. Trimming took 3 bases from V and 0 from J; bases not matched to a gene: 3. CDR1 is MDHEN, CDR2 SYDVKM, per germline. The CDR3: CASSFGTGGMNTEAFF. The CDR3 bases are TGTGCCAGCAGTTTCGGGACAGGGGGAATGAACACTGAAGCTTTCTTT.

This clone was seen repeatedly, ten times or more. This chain links TRBV5-8 with TRBJ1-2, with TRBD1 as a possible D gene (5 bases). The CDR3 runs 14 residues. Germline CDR1 and CDR2: SGHTS and YDEGEE. The V gene lost 4 bases and the J gene lost 4 bases, with 14 bases spanning the gap. The CDR3 spells CASSREGRTYGYTF. The CDR3 DNA follows: TGTGCCAGCAGCCGGGAGGGACGGACCTATGGCTACACCTTC. Drawing the rest from reference TRBV5-8 and TRBJ1-2, the complete variable domain is EAGVTQSPTHLIKTRGQQATLRCSPISGHTSVYWYQQALGLGLQFLLWYDEGEERNRGNFPPRFSGRQFPNYSSELNVNALELEDSALYLCASSREGRTYGYTFGSGTRLTVV.

The chain employs TRBV6-6 and TRBJ2-7, with D perhaps TRBD1 (6 bases). The V gene's germline CDR1 is MNHNY and CDR2 SVGAGI (reference sequence). The CDR3 is 13 amino acids. The V gene lost 6 bases and the J gene lost 3 bases, with 12 bases spanning the gap. The CDR3 coding sequence is TGTGCCAGCAGAATCACGACAGGCTACGAGCAGTACTTC. This encodes CASRITTGYEQYF.

The chain links TRBV6-5 to TRBJ1-2; no definite D call. Germline assignment: CDR1 MNHEY and CDR2 SVGAGI. The CDR3 covers 13 residues. Between the trimmed V and J ends, which lost 6 bases and 5 bases, there was a span of 13 bases. CDR3 region: CASRRLLGYGYTF. DNA for the CDR3: TGTGCCAGCAGACGACTTCTGGGGTATGGCTACACCTTC.

Note on this clone: Additional DNA sequences in this sample encode the identical CDR3. The rearrangement joins TRBV28 to TRBJ1-2; 9 bases are shared with TRBD1. Germline CDR1 and CDR2: MDHEN and SYDVKM. Germline trimming cut 5 bases from V and 8 bases from J; bases unmatched to any gene: 6. CDR3 size: 13 residues. CDR3 amino acids: CASSLQGARGYTF. The CDR3 nucleotides are TGTGCCAGCAGTCTACAGGGGGCACGAGGCTACACCTTC.

The V and J genes are TRBV7-9 and TRBJ2-7, with D tentatively TRBD1 (5 bases). The V and J ends lost 4 bases and 5 bases respectively, with 18 bases between them. This CDR3 has 15 residues. Germline V lookup: CDR1 SEHNR, CDR2 FQNEAQ (reference sequence). Here the CDR3 reads CASSSLGQGTDEQYF. The CDR3 DNA sequence: TGTGCCAGCAGCTCTTTGGGGCAGGGTACCGACGAGCAGTACTTC.

The J gene is TRBJ2-2, the V gene TRBV28; D call uncertain. The germline V gene has CDR1 MDHEN and CDR2 SYDVKM. The CDR3 extends over 15 amino acids. The V end was cut by 6 bases, the J end by 3 bases, with 14 bases between. The CDR3 reads CASRPGGPYTGELFF. CDR3 DNA sequence: TGTGCCAGCAGGCCCGGCGGTCCCTACACCGGGGAGCTGTTTTTT.

This clone was seen a few times. The J gene is TRBJ2-2, the V gene TRBV11-2; D perhaps matches TRBD1 (7 bases). This CDR3 has 16 amino acids. The germline CDR1 and CDR2 sequences are SGHAT and FQNNGV. V was shortened by 7 bases and J by 0 bases, with 15 bases between the two germline ends. CDR3 DNA sequence: TGTGCCAGCACGGCGGGACAGCCCGCGAACACCGGGGAGCTGTTTTTT. Translating it yields CASTAGQPANTGELFF.

The CDR3 DNA sequence: TGCAGCGTACGAATGGGGAACACTGAAGCTTTCTTT. It codes for CSVRMGNTEAFF. The rearrangement joins TRBV29-1 to TRBJ1-1; no definite D call. Looked up from germline, CDR1 is SQVTM and CDR2 is ANQGSEA. Trimming removed 6 bases at V and 1 base at J, with 9 bases between. This CDR3 contains 12 residues.

The sample holds a few counts of this clone. This sequence joins TRBV18 and TRBJ2-5; 9 bases align to TRBD1. The ends lost 3 bases at V and 9 bases at J; junction bases unmatched: 11. This CDR3 has 15 amino acids. The germline V gene encodes CDR1 KGHSH and CDR2 LQKENI. The DNA for the CDR3 is TGTGCCAGCTCACCGGAGGACAGGGGAATAATAGCCCAGTACTTC. Translation: CASSPEDRGIIAQYF.

The V gene is TRBV5-6, the J gene TRBJ1-2; D remains unclear. The CDR3 covers 14 residues. V was clipped by 3 bases and J by 0 bases, with 9 bases between them. Germline V CDR1 and CDR2: SGHDT, YYEEEE. CDR3 coding DNA: TGTGCCAGCAGCTCCTCAGCAGCTAACTATGGCTACACCTTC. Its protein is CASSSSAANYGYTF.

CDR3 coding DNA: TGTGCCAGCACCAGAGCGGGAGGGCCAATCAATGAGCAGTTCTTC. Its translation: CASTRAGGPINEQFF. This chain joins TRBV6-5 and TRBJ2-1; 10 nucleotides align to TRBD2. The junction had 9 bases not matched to a gene; V was cut back by 7 bases and J by 6 bases. CDR3 length: 15 amino acids. The germline V gene has CDR1 MNHEY and CDR2 SVGAGI.

This clone was observed a handful of times. J is TRBJ1-1 and V is TRBV28; maybe TRBD1 (6 bases). This CDR3 has 17 amino acids. From germline, CDR1 is MDHEN and CDR2 SYDVKM. V lost 6 bases and J lost 1, with 21 bases in between. Written as DNA, the CDR3 is TGTGCCAGCAGAGCCCCGGCAGGGGAACCGGGGAACACTGAAGCTTTCTTT. Translated: CASRAPAGEPGNTEAFF.

The CDR3 DNA sequence: TGCGCCAGCAGCCAAGAACTTTGGGTGAGACAGGGGCGTAGGAATGGCTACACCTTC. This encodes CASSQELWVRQGRRNGYTF. The gene calls are TRBV4-1 and TRBJ1-2; 8 nucleotides match TRBD1. This CDR3 has 19 amino acids. The germline CDR1 and CDR2 sequences are MGHRA and YSYEKL. With 0 bases clipped from V and 6 bases from J, the junction kept 18 bases outside the gene matches.